These 27 T cell receptor beta chains were sequenced from one sample in a study of blood T cells in healthy people across ages. It was with a sample-barcoded 5' primer and a J-beta primer mix that a second PCR of roughly 7 to 12 cycles was run. TCRdb processed the 5' RACE reads anew with MiXCR; each CDR3 protein has one entry. Of hundreds of thousands of distinct CDR3 sequences in the sample, 40% to 50% are singletons; the top ten hold roughly 18%. Material for sequencing was blood. Receptors originate from a man aged 60 to 69 in good health.

The chain employs TRBV24-1 and TRBJ2-3, with D tentatively TRBD2 (5 bases). The CDR3 runs 13 residues. V was shortened by 5 bases and J by 4 bases, with 9 bases between the two germline ends. CDR1 and CDR2 (germline): KGHDR, SFDVKD. The chain's CDR3 is CATSVGSPDTQYF. In DNA form, the CDR3 reads TGTGCCACCAGTGTAGGGAGCCCAGATACGCAGTATTTT.

The chain uses TRBV7-2 and TRBJ1-4, with a possible D match to TRBD1 (5 bases). The germline gives CDR1 SGHTA, CDR2 FQGNSA. V dropped 4 bases and J dropped 8 bases, with 23 bases sitting between them. The CDR3 runs 17 residues. CDR3 bases: TGTGCCAGCAGCTCCCTAGGGGCGGGCCTGGAGGAGGAAAAACTGTTTTTT. Amino acid sequence: CASSSLGAGLEEEKLFF.

The chain uses TRBV6-2 or TRBV6-3 and TRBJ2-7; D not certain. The V and J ends lost 2 bases and 7 bases respectively, with 12 bases between them. CDR1 and CDR2 (germline): MNHEY, SVGEGT. The CDR3 is made up of 13 amino acids. The CDR3 DNA follows: TGTGCCAGCAGTTACCTCTCCCCAGATGAGCAGTACTTC. It is translated as CASSYLSPDEQYF.

There are many counts of this clonotype. The genes are TRBV28 and TRBJ2-5; 8 bases fit TRBD2. The ends lost 6 bases at V and 5 bases at J; junction bases unmatched: 5. The CDR3 runs 13 residues. Looked up from germline, CDR1 is MDHEN and CDR2 is SYDVKM. This chain's CDR3 is CASSRGGFETQYF. Here the CDR3 DNA reads TGTGCCAGCAGCCGGGGGGGCTTTGAGACCCAGTACTTC.

The rearrangement links TRBV6-1 to TRBJ2-7; 8 positions match TRBD1. Unmatched junction bases numbered 11, after V lost 4 bases and J lost 3 bases. Looked up from germline, CDR1 is MNHNS and CDR2 is SASEGT. This CDR3 comprises 16 residues. CDR3 loop: CASSGGGGQGGYEQYF. Written as DNA, the CDR3 is TGTGCCAGCAGTGGAGGAGGTGGACAGGGAGGCTACGAGCAGTACTTC.

This clonotype was seen a few times. The V call is TRBV2, the J call TRBJ1-1; TRBD1 is a possible D gene (6 bases). Per the germline V gene, CDR1 is SNHLY and CDR2 is FYNNEI. Trimming stripped 8 bases from V and 2 bases from J, with 18 bases between. There are 15 residues in the CDR3. The CDR3 bases are TGTGCCAGCGGAGGCCGGGGGCCCCCCAACACTGAAGCTTTCTTT. Amino acids: CASGGRGPPNTEAFF.

Many counts were recorded for this clonotype. The chain links TRBV7-9 to TRBJ2-7, with a possible D match to TRBD1 (5 bases). The V gene lost 4 bases and the J gene lost 1 base, with 17 bases spanning the gap. The CDR3 length is 16 residues. From germline, CDR1 is SEHNR and CDR2 FQNEAQ (reference sequence). CDR3 coding DNA: TGTGCCAGCAGCTACGCCTCACAGGTGGAGTCCTACGAGCAGTACTTC. Residues: CASSYASQVESYEQYF.

V usage is TRBV5-1 and J usage is TRBJ2-3; D is unclear. The CDR3 sequence is 18 residues long. V lost 1 base to trimming and J lost 5 bases, with 23 bases between them. The germline CDR1 and CDR2 sequences are SGHRS and YFSETQ. DNA of the CDR3: TGCGCCAGCAGCTTGAGTGGAGTTGGAACAAGGGAAGGAGATACGCAGTATTTT. It specifies CASSLSGVGTREGDTQYF.

The rearrangement joins TRBV20-1 to TRBJ2-1; D may match TRBD1 or TRBD2 (5 bases each). Trimming cost V 7 bases and J 0 bases, with 16 bases left between them. The CDR3 covers 15 residues. Germline V lookup: CDR1 DFQATT, CDR2 SNEGSKA (reference sequence). Here the CDR3 DNA reads TGCAGTGTAGAGGGGCGGAGCCTCTCCTACAATGAGCAGTTCTTC. Amino acid sequence: CSVEGRSLSYNEQFF.

The gene calls are TRBV20-1 and TRBJ1-3; possibly TRBD1 for D (6 bases). CDR1 DFQATT and CDR2 SNEGSKA come from the germline V gene (reference sequence). The CDR3 is 17 amino acids. Trimming took 2 bases from V and 0 from J, leaving 17 bases between them. The DNA of the CDR3 is TGCAGTGCTAGACCCTTTGGCAGGGGCCCCTCTGGAAACACCATATATTTT. It is translated as CSARPFGRGPSGNTIYF.

Only a few counts were recorded for this clonotype. The rearrangement joins TRBV4-3 to TRBJ2-1; no definite D call. V was shortened by 1 base and J by 10 bases, with 14 bases between the two germline ends. CDR1 and CDR2 from the germline V gene are LGHNA and YSLEER. CDR3 length: 14 residues. The CDR3 is CASSQAGQGWEQFF. CDR3 DNA: TGCGCCAGCAGCCAAGCGGGTCAAGGGTGGGAGCAGTTCTTC.

This clonotype was seen a single time. This rearrangement joins TRBV27 to TRBJ1-6; D is perhaps TRBD1 (5 bases). The germline gives CDR1 MNHEY, CDR2 SMNVEV (reference sequence). Trimming cost V 3 bases and J 10 bases, with 13 bases left between them. The CDR3 has 14 amino acids. CDR3 in amino acids: CASSFGRRDSPLHF. DNA of the CDR3: TGTGCCAGCAGTTTCGGGCGCAGGGACTCACCCCTCCACTTT.

The CDR3 protein is CASSFQQLSSYNEQFF. DNA for the CDR3: TGCGCCAGCAGCTTTCAGCAGCTTAGCTCCTACAATGAGCAGTTCTTC. This sequence joins TRBV5-1 and TRBJ2-1; D is undetermined. Germline-derived CDR1 and CDR2 are SGHRS and YFSETQ. With 2 bases removed from V and 0 bases from J, the gap between germline ends came to 12 bases. CDR3 size: 16 residues.

The rearrangement uses TRBV20-1 and TRBJ2-7; no reliable D call. Trimming removed 5 bases from V and 1 base from J, with 15 bases in between. Germline CDR1 is DFQATT and CDR2 is SNEGSKA (reference sequence). The CDR3 contains 14 residues. CDR3 nucleotides: TGCAGTGCTCCCCCCCTTTACGAGTCCTACGAGCAGTACTTC. Encoded protein: CSAPPLYESYEQYF.

V is TRBV5-5 and J is TRBJ2-5, with 10 nucleotides matching TRBD1. This CDR3 is built from 14 residues. V was clipped by 4 bases and J by 5 bases; unmatched bases: 5. Germline CDR1 SGHKS, CDR2 YYEKEE (reference sequence). As DNA, the CDR3 is TGTGCCAGCAGCCGACCGGGACAGGGGGAGACCCAGTACTTC. Its translation: CASSRPGQGETQYF.

The chain recombines TRBV7-2 with TRBJ2-4, with 12 bases that match TRBD2. Germline CDR1 is SGHTA and CDR2 is FQGNSA. The CDR3 contains 17 residues. Losses at the gene ends were 1 base for V and 6 bases for J; bases not matched to a gene: 7. The CDR3 loop reads CASSLVSSGGARNIQYF. The CDR3 DNA reads as TGTGCCAGCAGCTTAGTGTCTAGCGGGGGGGCACGAAACATTCAGTACTTC.

This clonotype appeared a few times. The V and J genes are TRBV20-1 and TRBJ2-1, with no clear D. V lost 1 base to trimming and J lost 7 bases, with 11 bases between them. This CDR3 has 13 residues. Germline loops: CDR1 DFQATT, CDR2 SNEGSKA (reference sequence). The DNA for the CDR3 is TGCAGTGCTAGAGGAGGAACTACTAATGAGCAGTTCTTC. Translated: CSARGGTTNEQFF.

Remarks on this clonotype: A clone one base away is much larger, so this may be a read error. The chain carries TRBV7-6 and TRBJ2-7; D is perhaps TRBD1 (5 bases). From germline, CDR1 is SGHVS and CDR2 FNYEAQ. The CDR3 loop spans 15 amino acids. CDR3 in DNA: TGTGCCAACAGCTTAGACAGAAGCACTGTCTACGAGCAGTACTTC. Residues: CANSLDRSTVYEQYF.

The CDR3 DNA follows: TGTGCCAGCAGTTACGCGGGGTCGACTGAAGCTTTCTTT. Translated: CASSYAGSTEAFF. The V call is TRBV6-2 or TRBV6-3, the J call TRBJ1-1; no firm D call. V dropped 2 bases and J dropped 5 bases, with 9 bases sitting between them. The CDR3 runs to 13 residues. In germline, CDR1 is MNHEY, CDR2 SVGEGT.

The rearrangement links TRBV27 to TRBJ2-5; D is perhaps TRBD2 (6 bases). This CDR3 has 13 residues. The V end lost 10 bases, the J end lost 7 bases, and 19 bases lay between the germline ends. Germline-derived CDR1 and CDR2 are MNHEY and SMNVEV (reference sequence). CDR3 amino acids: CANKTSVGGTQYF. For the CDR3, the DNA is TGTGCCAACAAGACTAGTGTGGGTGGGACCCAGTACTTC.

The CDR3, as DNA: TGTGCCAGCAGTTTCGGTCCGGCGTATAGCAATCAGCCCCAGCATTTT. Translating it yields CASSFGPAYSNQPQHF. V usage is TRBV12-3 or TRBV12-4 and J usage is TRBJ1-5; D remains ambiguous. V lost 3 bases, J lost 0 bases, and 12 bases lay in between. The CDR3 totals 16 residues.

A remark on this clonotype: At one boundary the junction diverges from the germline segment, which might be a read error. The chain couples TRBV11-2 to TRBJ1-1, with D uncertain. CDR1 and CDR2 (germline): SGHAT, FQNNGV. The CDR3 has 15 residues. The CDR3: CANSLDGQYNTEAFF. The DNA for the CDR3 is TGTGCCAACAGCTTAGATGGCCAGTATAACACTGAAGCTTTCTTT. The full variable domain, with the rest looked up from reference TRBV11-2 and TRBJ1-1, is EAGVAQSPRYKIIEKRQSVAFWCNPISGHATLYWYQQILGQGPKLLIQFQNNGVVDDSQLPKDRFSAERLKGVDSTLKIQPAKLEDSAVYLCANSLDGQYNTEAFFGQGTRLTVV.

This chain links TRBV12-3 or TRBV12-4 with TRBJ1-5; maybe TRBD1 (6 bases). The germline V and J ends were trimmed by 5 bases and 0 bases, with 20 bases remaining between them. The CDR3 sequence is 18 residues long. The CDR3 is CASSTLQGMGYSNQPQHF. The CDR3 DNA reads TGTGCCAGCAGTACGCTTCAGGGGATGGGTTATAGCAATCAGCCCCAGCATTTT.

This clonotype has more than one count but fewer than ten. V is TRBV7-8 and J is TRBJ2-1; a weak D match, TRBD2 (6 bases). Germline CDR1 is SGHVS and CDR2 is FQNEAQ. CDR3 length equals 14 residues. Trimming cost V 5 bases and J 9 bases, with 17 bases left between them. The CDR3 DNA sequence: TGTGCCAGCAGCGGGAGACTAGGTTCGGGTGAGCAGTTCTTC. Translating gives CASSGRLGSGEQFF.

The chain carries TRBV28 and TRBJ1-1; D is unresolved. Germline lookup yields CDR1 MDHEN and CDR2 SYDVKM. V gave up 6 bases and J gave up 0 bases, with 8 bases separating them. The length of the CDR3 is 13 residues. CDR3 bases: TGTGCCAGCAGGACACCTATGAACACTGAAGCTTTCTTT. Translation gives CASRTPMNTEAFF.

The chain carries TRBV5-1 and TRBJ2-7, with TRBD1 identical over 8 bases. The germline V gene has CDR1 SGHRS and CDR2 YFSETQ. This CDR3 is built from 13 residues. Germline trimming cut 2 bases from V and 6 bases from J; bases unmatched to any gene: 4. The CDR3 nucleotides are TGCGCCAGCAGCTTCTCTGGACAGGGCGAGCAGTACTTC. Amino acid sequence: CASSFSGQGEQYF.

This chain joins TRBV6-2 or TRBV6-3 and TRBJ1-1; no definite D call. The germline gives CDR1 MNHEY, CDR2 SVGEGT. The CDR3 has 16 amino acids. V lost 5 bases and J lost 1, with 17 bases in between. In nucleotides, the CDR3 is TGTGCCAGCAGTACCCGGCCCCCCCGGGCGAACACTGAAGCTTTCTTT. Protein sequence: CASSTRPPRANTEAFF.